These T cell receptor beta chains were read from a single sample in a study of blood T cell repertoires in COVID-19. The protocol was immunoSEQ multiplex PCR, while the TCRdb copy is restricted to in-frame clones and leaves out a portion. This repertoire shows around 19,000 clones, around 80% found once; its top ten account for approximately 13%. Material: peripheral blood. These receptors were taken from a middle-aged man with active or convalescent COVID-19. Both conserved end residues are part of each CDR3. The D gene is left open where the match is weak. For some rows the clone size is stated as once, few or many, or as a class when expanded; others skip it.

CDR3	DNA	D	J	size	V
CATSRDHGGWFGGYTF	TGTGCCACCAGCAGAGATCACGGGGGTTGGTTCGGTGGCTACACCTTC	NA	TRBJ1-2	once	TRBV15
CASSQTSGGVYTQYF	TGTGCCAGTAGTCAGACTAGCGGGGGGGTGTATACGCAGTATTTT	TRBD2	TRBJ2-3	NA	TRBV19
CASSEGTGNQPQHF	TGTGCCAGCAGTGAAGGTACAGGGAATCAGCCCCAGCATTTT	NA	TRBJ1-5	NA	TRBV2
CASSSPGGLDSPLHF	TGTGCCAGCAGTTCGCCCGGGGGGCTAGACTCACCCCTCCACTTT	NA	TRBJ1-6	NA	TRBV28
CASRIGGTGETQYF	TGCGCCAGCCGAATTGGGGGGACGGGGGAGACCCAGTACTTC	NA	TRBJ2-5	NA	TRBV5-1
CASSQQWNTEAFF	TGTGCCAGCAGCCAACAGTGGAACACTGAAGCTTTCTTT	NA	TRBJ1-1	NA	TRBV7-9
CASSQYWRDAVYGYTF	TGCGCCAGCAGTCAATATTGGAGGGACGCCGTTTATGGCTACACCTTC	NA	TRBJ1-2	NA	TRBV23-1
CASSFNPGDFGNTIYF	TGTGCCAGCAGCTTTAATCCAGGGGATTTCGGAAACACCATATATTTT	NA	TRBJ1-3	NA	TRBV7-2
CASSPPWVSGGPGTQYF	TGTGCCAGTAGTCCCCCCTGGGTAAGCGGGGGGCCGGGTACGCAGTATTTT	TRBD2	TRBJ2-3	NA	TRBV19
CASSRTGGGETQYF	TGTGCCAGCAGCAGGACAGGGGGCGGCGAGACCCAGTACTTC	TRBD1	TRBJ2-5	NA	TRBV5-8
CASSLWATYRETQYF	TGCGCCAGCAGCTTGTGGGCAACTTATAGGGAGACCCAGTACTTC	NA	TRBJ2-5	NA	TRBV5-1
CASSYSKGLALNEQFF	TGTGCCAGCAGTTACTCGAAGGGACTAGCGCTCAATGAGCAGTTCTTC	TRBD2	TRBJ2-1	NA	TRBV6-5
CASTPSRDRGYEQYF	TGTGCCAGCACTCCATCCCGGGACAGGGGCTACGAGCAGTACTTC	TRBD1	TRBJ2-7	NA	TRBV7-6
CASSDPRGTTNNEQFF	TGTGCCAGCAGTGACCCCCGAGGGACTACAAACAATGAGCAGTTCTTC	TRBD2	TRBJ2-1	NA	TRBV6-4
CASRITGDITEAFF	TGTGCCAGCAGGATCACAGGAGATATCACTGAAGCTTTCTTT	NA	TRBJ1-1	NA	TRBV4-2
CASSRTGERYEQYF	TGTGCCAGCAGTAGAACCGGGGAACGGTACGAGCAGTACTTC	NA	TRBJ2-7	NA	TRBV7-6
CASSLADRVAYEQYF	TGTGCCAGCAGTTTAGCGGACAGGGTCGCCTACGAGCAGTACTTC	TRBD1	TRBJ2-7	NA	TRBV27
CASRLSGAYEQYF	TGTGCCAGCAGGCTCAGCGGGGCCTACGAGCAGTACTTC	TRBD2	TRBJ2-7	NA	TRBV27
CSADREVYTF	TGCAGTGCGGACAGGGAGGTCTACACCTTC	TRBD1	TRBJ1-2	NA	TRBV20-1
CASSPEGGYSNQPQHF	TGCGCCAGCAGTCCCGAGGGGGGGTATAGCAATCAGCCCCAGCATTTT	NA	TRBJ1-5	NA	TRBV5-1
CASRPNRASNTEAFF	TGTGCCAGCAGGCCTAACAGGGCCTCGAACACTGAAGCTTTCTTT	NA	TRBJ1-1	NA	TRBV7-2
CASSVAGGGGNTIYF	TGTGCCAGCAGCGTAGCAGGGGGCGGTGGAAACACCATATATTTT	TRBD1	TRBJ1-3	few	TRBV9
CATSGTYNEQFF	TGTGCCACCTCCGGGACCTACAATGAGCAGTTCTTC	NA	TRBJ2-1	NA	TRBV15
CAWSAPGMGYGYTF	TGTGCCTGGAGTGCCCCAGGGATGGGGTATGGCTACACCTTC	NA	TRBJ1-2	NA	TRBV30
CASGRQGMNTEAFF	TGTGCCTCCGGGAGGCAGGGGATGAACACTGAAGCTTTCTTT	NA	TRBJ1-1	NA	TRBV30
CASSSTGGYQPQHF	TGTGCCAGCTCATCCACAGGGGGCTATCAGCCCCAGCATTTT	TRBD1	TRBJ1-5	NA	TRBV6-5
CASSARDFYGYTF	TGTGCCAGCAGTGCCCGGGACTTCTATGGCTACACCTTC	NA	TRBJ1-2	NA	TRBV2
CASSAVGTANQPQHF	TGTGCCAGCTCAGCGGTAGGGACTGCAAATCAGCCCCAGCATTTT	NA	TRBJ1-5	NA	TRBV18
CASSQGGYSPLHF	TGTGCCAGCTCGCAAGGGGGTTATTCACCCCTCCACTTT	NA	TRBJ1-6	once	TRBV12-3/TRBV12-4
CASSVEDRAVHYGYTF	TGTGCCAGCAGCGTAGAGGACAGGGCGGTTCACTATGGCTACACCTTC	TRBD1	TRBJ1-2	NA	TRBV9
CASSIPGTEAFF	TGTGCCAGTAGTATTCCAGGCACTGAAGCTTTCTTT	NA	TRBJ1-1	once	TRBV19
CASSSRTGVGTGELFF	TGCGCCAGCAGCTCAAGGACAGGGGTAGGCACCGGGGAGCTGTTTTTT	TRBD1	TRBJ2-2	NA	TRBV5-1
CASSYGTINYEQYF	TGTGCCAGCAGTTACGGGACAATCAACTACGAGCAGTACTTC	NA	TRBJ2-7	NA	TRBV6-2/TRBV6-3